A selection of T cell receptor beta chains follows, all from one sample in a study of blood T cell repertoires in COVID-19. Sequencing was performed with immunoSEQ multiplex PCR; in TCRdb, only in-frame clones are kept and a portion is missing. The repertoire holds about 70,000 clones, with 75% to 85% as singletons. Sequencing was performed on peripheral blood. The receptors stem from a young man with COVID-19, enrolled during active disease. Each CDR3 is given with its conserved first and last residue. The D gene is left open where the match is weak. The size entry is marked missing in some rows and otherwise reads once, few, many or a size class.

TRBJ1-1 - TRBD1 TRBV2 CASSTGQREAFF TGTGCCAGCAGTACGGGACAGCGAGAAGCTTTCTTT
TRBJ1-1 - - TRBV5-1 CASSASDGDTEAFF TGCGCCAGCAGCGCCAGCGACGGGGACACTGAAGCTTTCTTT
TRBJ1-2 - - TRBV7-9 CASSLGQGGYTF TGTGCCAGCAGCTTAGGGCAGGGCGGCTACACCTTC
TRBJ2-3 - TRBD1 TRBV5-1 CASSLGDRGADTQYF TGCGCCAGCTCCCTCGGCGACAGGGGGGCAGATACGCAGTATTTT
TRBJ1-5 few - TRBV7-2 CASTLIPDGTNQPQHF TGTGCCAGCACCCTTATCCCGGACGGGACAAATCAGCCCCAGCATTTT
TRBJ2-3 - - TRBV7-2 CASSFRAGWPDTQYF TGTGCCAGCAGCTTCAGGGCAGGTTGGCCGGATACGCAGTATTTT
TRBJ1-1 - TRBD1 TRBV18 CASLPDRGRSEAFF TGTGCCAGCTTACCGGACAGGGGGCGTTCTGAAGCTTTCTTT
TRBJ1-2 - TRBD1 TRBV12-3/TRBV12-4 CASSLGSGQLNTF TGTGCCAGCAGTTTAGGCTCGGGACAGTTAAACACCTTC
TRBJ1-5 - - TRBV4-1 CASSQDQGSNQPQHF TGCGCCAGCAGCCAAGATCAGGGTTCCAATCAGCCCCAGCATTTT
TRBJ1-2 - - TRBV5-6 CASSLGRDYGYTF TGTGCCAGCAGCTTGGGCAGGGACTATGGCTACACCTTC
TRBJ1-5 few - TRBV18 CASSSGPSNQPQHF TGTGCCAGCTCATCGGGTCCAAGCAATCAGCCCCAGCATTTT
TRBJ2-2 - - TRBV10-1 CASRPTVDTGELFF TGCGCCAGCAGACCGACAGTGGACACCGGGGAGCTGTTTTTT
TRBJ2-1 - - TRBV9 CASSVGGEIAQFF TGTGCCAGCAGCGTAGGGGGGGAAATAGCGCAGTTCTTC
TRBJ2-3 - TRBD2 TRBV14 CASSLTSGRTDTQYF TGTGCCAGCAGCCTCACTAGCGGGAGGACAGATACGCAGTATTTT
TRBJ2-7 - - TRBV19 CASSLRTTGLLDYEQYF TGTGCCAGTAGTCTAAGAACGACAGGCTTGCTTGACTACGAGCAGTACTTC
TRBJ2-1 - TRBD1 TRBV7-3 CASSYTRPRDRYNEQFF TGTGCCAGCAGCTACACCCGGCCCCGGGACAGATACAATGAGCAGTTCTTC
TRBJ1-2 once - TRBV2 CASSEEAGAGYGYTF TGTGCCAGCAGTGAAGAGGCAGGGGCCGGCTATGGCTACACCTTC
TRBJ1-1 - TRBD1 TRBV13 CASSYEWTGKNTEAFF TGTGCCAGCAGCTATGAATGGACAGGAAAGAACACTGAAGCTTTCTTT
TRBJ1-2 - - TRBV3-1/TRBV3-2 CASSQDSRNYGYTF TGTGCCAGCAGCCAAGATTCTCGTAACTATGGCTACACCTTC
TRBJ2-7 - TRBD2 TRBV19 CASSPWTSGNSHEQYF TGTGCCAGTAGTCCCTGGACTAGCGGGAACTCTCACGAGCAGTACTTC
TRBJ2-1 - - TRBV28 CASSPANEQFF TGTGCCAGCAGTCCTGCGAATGAGCAGTTCTTC
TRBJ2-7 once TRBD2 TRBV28 CASSIAPGTTYEQYF TGTGCCAGCAGTATCGCACCCGGGACTACCTACGAGCAGTACTTC
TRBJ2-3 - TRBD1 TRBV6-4 CASSPGQGATDTQYF TGTGCCAGCAGCCCGGGACAGGGGGCAACAGATACGCAGTATTTT
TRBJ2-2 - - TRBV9 CASSAPGTGELFF TGTGCCAGCAGCGCGCCCGGCACCGGGGAGCTGTTTTTT
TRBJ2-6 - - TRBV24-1 CATSDAGQFSSGANVLTF TGTGCCACCAGTGATGCCGGACAGTTCAGCTCTGGGGCCAACGTCCTGACTTTC
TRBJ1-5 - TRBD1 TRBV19 CASSITGDRQPQHF TGTGCCAGTAGTATTACAGGGGATCGACAGCCCCAGCATTTT
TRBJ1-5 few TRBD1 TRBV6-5 CASRDREGQPQHF TGTGCCAGCAGGGACAGGGAGGGTCAGCCCCAGCATTTT
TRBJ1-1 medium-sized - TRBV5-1 CASSLVPGTNTEAFF TGCGCCAGCAGCTTGGTTCCGGGTACGAACACTGAAGCTTTCTTT
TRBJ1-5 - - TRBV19 CASSNTHRVQPQHF TGTGCCAGTAGTAACACGCACAGGGTCCAGCCCCAGCATTTT
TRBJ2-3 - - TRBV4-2 CASSQVLSSGTDTQYF TGTGCCAGCAGCCAAGTCCTGAGTAGCGGTACAGATACGCAGTATTTT
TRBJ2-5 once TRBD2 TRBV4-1 CASSQVSGGGETQYF TGCGCCAGCAGCCAAGTATCGGGAGGCGGGGAGACCCAGTACTTC
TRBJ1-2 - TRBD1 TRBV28 CASSFRDRVLDGYTF TGTGCCAGCAGTTTCCGGGACAGGGTACTTGACGGCTACACCTTC
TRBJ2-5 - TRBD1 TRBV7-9 CASSKGQGIRGTQYF TGTGCCAGCAGCAAGGGACAGGGGATTCGTGGGACCCAGTACTTC
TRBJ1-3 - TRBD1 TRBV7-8 CASSLGQGSGNTIYF TGTGCCAGCAGCTTAGGACAGGGGTCTGGAAACACCATATATTTT
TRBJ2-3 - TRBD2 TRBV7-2 CASSSPGGLAGGRTQYF TGTGCCAGCAGCTCCCCGGGGGGACTAGCGGGAGGGAGGACGCAGTATTTT
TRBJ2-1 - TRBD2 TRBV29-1 CSVRAGLAGEVDEQFF TGCAGCGTCCGCGCCGGACTAGCGGGAGAAGTCGATGAGCAGTTCTTC
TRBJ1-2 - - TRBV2 CASSGRRGRLWGYTF TGTGCCAGCAGTGGGCGGAGGGGAAGGTTATGGGGCTACACCTTC
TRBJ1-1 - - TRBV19 CASSREGAQGWTEAFF TGTGCCAGTAGTAGAGAAGGGGCCCAAGGTTGGACTGAAGCTTTCTTT
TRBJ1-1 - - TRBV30 CAWSGGGREAFF TGTGCCTGGAGTGGAGGAGGGAGGGAAGCTTTCTTT
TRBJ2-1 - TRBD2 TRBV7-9 CASSLDGLAVNNEQFF TGTGCCAGCAGCTTAGATGGGCTAGCGGTAAACAATGAGCAGTTCTTC
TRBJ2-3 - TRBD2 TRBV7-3 CASRPTSGRSADTQYF TGTGCCAGCAGGCCAACTAGCGGGAGGTCGGCAGATACGCAGTATTTT
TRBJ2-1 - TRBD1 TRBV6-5 CATHQSGQGNEQFF TGTGCCACCCATCAATCGGGACAGGGCAATGAGCAGTTCTTC
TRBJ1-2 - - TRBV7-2 CASSLGPGYIYGYTF TGTGCCAGCAGCTTAGGTCCAGGGTACATCTATGGCTACACCTTC
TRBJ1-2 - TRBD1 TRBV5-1 CASSPSAGGNGYTF TGCGCCAGCAGCCCTAGTGCAGGGGGGAATGGCTACACCTTC
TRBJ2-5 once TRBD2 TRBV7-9 CASSLARDQLADQETQYF TGTGCCAGCAGCTTAGCGCGGGACCAACTAGCGGACCAAGAGACCCAGTACTTC
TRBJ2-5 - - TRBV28 CASSSDGIGQETQYF TGTGCCAGCAGTTCGGACGGGATAGGCCAAGAGACCCAGTACTTC
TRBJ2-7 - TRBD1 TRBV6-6 CASSYSGTGGYEQYF TGTGCCAGCAGTTACTCCGGGACAGGGGGCTACGAGCAGTACTTC
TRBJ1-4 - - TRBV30 CAWGSRAPNEKLFF TGTGCCTGGGGCTCCAGGGCTCCTAATGAAAAACTGTTTTTT
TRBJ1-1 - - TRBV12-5 CASALTGSTEAFF TGTGCTAGTGCCTTGACGGGGAGCACTGAAGCTTTCTTT